The rows below give T cell receptor beta chains drawn from one sample of a study of blood T cells in healthy people across ages. From the 5' RACE reads, TCRdb called clonotypes with MiXCR, one entry per CDR3 protein. The data contain under 2 million distinct CDR3 sequences, 30% to 35% of them singletons. Material for sequencing was blood. These receptors were obtained from a woman in her thirties in good health. The CDR3 runs from the conserved cysteine through the conserved F or W. The D gene is left open where the match is weak. Expanded clones get a size class; other rows say once, few or many, or leave the size out.

J,V,size,D,DNA,CDR3
TRBJ1-5,TRBV28,.,.,TGTGCCAGCAGTTTTTGGGGGGCACGGCAGCCCCAGCATTTT,CASSFWGARQPQHF
TRBJ2-5,TRBV10-3,few,TRBD1,TGTGCCACCAGCCCGGGACAGAGGGAGACCCAGTACTTC,CATSPGQRETQYF
TRBJ1-2,TRBV12-3/TRBV12-4,.,.,TGTGCCAGCAGTTTCCCCCGGCTGGAGTCATTCTATGGCTACACCTTC,CASSFPRLESFYGYTF
TRBJ2-7,TRBV9,.,.,TGTGCCAGCAGCGTAAGGTACGAGCAGTACTTC,CASSVRYEQYF
TRBJ1-2,TRBV6-6,.,TRBD1,TGTGCCAGCACTCAACGGACAGGGTTACATGGCTACACCTTC,CASTQRTGLHGYTF
TRBJ2-1,TRBV9,few,.,TGTGCCAGCAGCGTAGGGGGGCAGCGCAATGAGCAGTTCTTC,CASSVGGQRNEQFF
TRBJ2-3,TRBV11-2,.,TRBD2,TGTGCCAGCAGCTTAGTGGTAGCGGGAGTCTCAGATACGCAGTATTTT,CASSLVVAGVSDTQYF
TRBJ1-3,TRBV5-1,.,.,TGCGCCAGCAGACCTCAGGGACCCGGAAACACCATATATTTT,CASRPQGPGNTIYF
TRBJ2-5,TRBV10-2,.,.,TGCGCCAGCAGTAGTGATTCGGGTAGGACCCAGTACTTC,CASSSDSGRTQYF
TRBJ2-3,TRBV20-1,few,TRBD2,TGCAGTGCTACACTAGCGGGGGGGCATGTAGATACGCCGTATTTT,CSATLAGGHVDTPYF
TRBJ2-7,TRBV28,.,.,TGTGCCAGTACACAGGCGCTCTCCTACGAGCAGTACTTC,CASTQALSYEQYF